These 5 T cell receptor beta chains originate from one sample sequenced in a study of cytotoxic CD8 clonotypes in ibrutinib-treated CLL. Data came from immunoSEQ multiplex PCR; TCRdb stores just in-frame clones and leaves some out. The top ten hold about 4.5% of the sample, which has about 160,000 clones, under 90% seen once. The material sequenced was PBMCs, taken after 24 months of ibrutinib treatment. The receptors originated from a human donor with chronic lymphocytic leukemia.

V is TRBV13 and J is TRBJ2-3; D unresolved. CDR1 and CDR2 (germline): PRHDT, FYEKMQ (reference sequence). The CDR3 is made up of 19 amino acids. The ends were cut back, 2 bases at V and 0 bases at J, with 21 bases in the middle. CDR3 in amino acids: CASSLLFSVTETSTDTQYF. Written as DNA, the CDR3 is TGTGCCAGCAGCTTACTATTTTCGGTTACAGAAACTAGCACAGATACGCAGTATTTT. The whole variable domain, filled in from reference TRBV13 and TRBJ2-3, reads AAGVIQSPRHLIKEKRETATLKCYPIPRHDTVYWYQQGPGQDPQFLISFYEKMQSDKGSIPDRFSAQQFSDYHSELNMSSLELGDSALYFCASSLLFSVTETSTDTQYFGPGTRLTVL.

The chain couples TRBV5-4 to TRBJ2-5; tentatively, D is TRBD1 or TRBD2 (6 bases each). V was trimmed by 2 bases and J by 12 bases, leaving 17 bases between them. Germline CDR1 and CDR2: SGHNT and YYREEE (reference sequence). The CDR3 contains 13 residues. The CDR3 nucleotides read TGTGCCAGCAGCTTCCACGGGGGCCACGGGGAGTACTTC. As protein: CASSFHGGHGEYF.

The chain's CDR3 is CASSLAGSSIQYF. The CDR3 bases are TGTGCCAGCAGCTTGGCCGGCAGTTCCATTCAGTACTTC. The J gene is TRBJ2-4, the V gene TRBV5-6, with D unclear. CDR1 and CDR2 (germline): SGHDT, YYEEEE. V was clipped by 0 bases and J by 9 bases, with 10 bases between them. The CDR3 runs to 13 residues.

V gene TRBV5-1 combines with J gene TRBJ2-7; 11 bases fit TRBD1. The V and J ends lost 4 bases and 5 bases, in that order; junction bases with no gene match: 8. This CDR3 has 15 amino acids. Germline CDR1 and CDR2: SGHRS and YFSETQ. CDR3 loop: CASSPGQGALNEQYF. CDR3 DNA sequence: TGCGCCAGCAGCCCAGGACAGGGGGCTCTTAACGAGCAGTACTTC.

The chain joins TRBV7-9 to TRBJ1-2; 9 bases match TRBD1. V gave up 8 bases and J gave up 8 bases; unmatched junction bases: 18. CDR3 length equals 16 residues. From germline, CDR1 is SEHNR and CDR2 FQNEAQ (reference sequence). CDR3 sequence (DNA): TGTGCCAGCCTCGGTCCGGGTAGGGACAGGGTGAGAGGCTACACCTTC. It codes for CASLGPGRDRVRGYTF.